This TCR beta chain came from a study of tumor and adjacent non-tumor tissue in lung cancer. At the level of the study: Aged roughly 30 to 76 years, patients included 10 men and a handful of women with stage I to III disease.

No cell sorting was done before RNA was extracted from the tissue. Distant lung tissue was collected more than 3 cm away from the tumor edge. Details on this clonotype: Antigen unknown. A read error is possible here, since a much larger clone lies one base away.

The CDR3 is made up of 11 amino acids. Trimming cost V 7 bases and J 0 bases, with 4 bases left between them. Looked up from germline, CDR1 is DFQATT and CDR2 is SNEGSKA (reference sequence). Study observations and caveats: Tumor TCR diversity, when higher, was linked to shorter survival. Tumor tissue had significantly higher TCR diversity than normal lung.

A modified ARM-PCR protocol with three rounds of nested PCR amplified TCRbeta. TCRdb reprocessed the multiplex PCR reads with MiXCR, giving one entry per CDR3 protein. The sample records 60,000 to 85,000 distinct CDR3 sequences, just over 75% being singletons. The V gene is TRBV20-1, the J gene TRBJ2-1, with unresolved D. Sequencing was performed on distant non-tumor lung tissue. The TCR comes from a man between 65 and 80 years old with non-small cell lung cancer. CDR3 bases: TGCAGTGTATCCTCCTACAATGAGCAGTTCTTC. Residues: CSVSSYNEQFF.